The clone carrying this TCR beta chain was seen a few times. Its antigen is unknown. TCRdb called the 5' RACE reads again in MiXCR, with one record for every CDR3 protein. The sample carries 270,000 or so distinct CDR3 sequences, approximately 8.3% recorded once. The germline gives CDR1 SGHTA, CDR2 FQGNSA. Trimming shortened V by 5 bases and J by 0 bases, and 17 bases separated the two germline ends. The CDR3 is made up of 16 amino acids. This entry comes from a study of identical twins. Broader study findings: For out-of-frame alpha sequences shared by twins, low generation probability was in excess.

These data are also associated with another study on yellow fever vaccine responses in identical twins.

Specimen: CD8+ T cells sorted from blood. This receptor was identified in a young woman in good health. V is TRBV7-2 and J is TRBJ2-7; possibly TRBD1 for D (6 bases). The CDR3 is CASSPRGGGSSYEQYF. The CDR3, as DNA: TGTGCCAGCAGCCCTAGAGGGGGTGGGAGCTCCTACGAGCAGTACTTC.